This T cell receptor (beta chain) was sequenced in a study of T-cell reconstitution after alpha-beta-depleted transplantation in children. This clonotype was seen only a few times. What it binds is unknown. The trim removed 1 base at V and 5 bases at J, leaving 6 bases unmatched. Germline V gene lookup returns CDR1 SGHRS and CDR2 YFSETQ. The CDR3 loop spans 16 amino acids. Unique molecular identifiers featured in how the TCRbeta library was prepared. In TCRdb, the PCR reads were re-called with MiXCR into one record per CDR3 protein. Seen here are around 800,000 distinct CDR3 sequences, approximately 15% observed once, and the top ten hold roughly 5%. Findings and limits, study-wide: Hyperexpanded clones declined; after one year, newly produced T cells mostly supplied diversity. Reportedly, roughly two months post-transplant, alpha-beta T cells arose from several hundred expanded graft clones. Surviving recipient T cells and intrathymic progenitors accounted for some patients' high TCRbeta diversity at day 60.

Sequenced material: PBMCs, mostly from graft donor cells, taken 360 days after TCRalphabeta/CD19-depleted stem cell transplant. The source is a male patient aged 10-17 years who had a stem cell transplant for acute lymphoblastic leukemia, so the T cells may come from the graft donor. This chain joins TRBV5-1 and TRBJ2-4; 10 bases map to TRBD1. CDR3: CASSLIAGTGENIQYF. The CDR3 region has the DNA TGCGCCAGCAGCTTGATCGCCGGGACAGGGGAAAACATTCAGTACTTC.